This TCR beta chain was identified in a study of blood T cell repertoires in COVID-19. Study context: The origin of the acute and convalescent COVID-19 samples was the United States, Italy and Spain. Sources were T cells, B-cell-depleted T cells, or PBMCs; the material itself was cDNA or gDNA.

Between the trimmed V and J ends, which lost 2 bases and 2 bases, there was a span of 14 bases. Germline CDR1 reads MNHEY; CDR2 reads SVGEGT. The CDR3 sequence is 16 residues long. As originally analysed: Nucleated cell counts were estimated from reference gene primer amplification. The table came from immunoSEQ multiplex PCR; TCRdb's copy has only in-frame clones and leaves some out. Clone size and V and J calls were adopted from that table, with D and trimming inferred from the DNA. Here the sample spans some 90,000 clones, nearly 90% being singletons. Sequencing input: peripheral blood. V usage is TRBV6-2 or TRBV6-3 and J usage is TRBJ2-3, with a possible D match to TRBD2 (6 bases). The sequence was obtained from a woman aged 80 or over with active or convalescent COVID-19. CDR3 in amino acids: CASSYARLVPTDTQYF. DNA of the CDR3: TGTGCCAGCAGTTACGCTCGACTAGTACCCACAGATACGCAGTATTTT.